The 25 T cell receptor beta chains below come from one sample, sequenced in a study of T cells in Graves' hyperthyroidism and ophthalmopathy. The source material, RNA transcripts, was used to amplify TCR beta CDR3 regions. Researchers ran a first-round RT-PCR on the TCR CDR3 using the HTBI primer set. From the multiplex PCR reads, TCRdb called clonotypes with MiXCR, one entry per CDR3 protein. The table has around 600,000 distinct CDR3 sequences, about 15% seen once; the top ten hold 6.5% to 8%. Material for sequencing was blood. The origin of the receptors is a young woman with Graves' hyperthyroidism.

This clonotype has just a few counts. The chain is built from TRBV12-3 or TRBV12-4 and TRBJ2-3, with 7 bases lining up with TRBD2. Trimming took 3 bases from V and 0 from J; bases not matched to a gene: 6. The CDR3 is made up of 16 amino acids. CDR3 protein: CASSFTLAASTDTQYF. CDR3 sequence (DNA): TGTGCCAGCAGTTTTACCCTAGCGGCTAGCACAGATACGCAGTATTTT.

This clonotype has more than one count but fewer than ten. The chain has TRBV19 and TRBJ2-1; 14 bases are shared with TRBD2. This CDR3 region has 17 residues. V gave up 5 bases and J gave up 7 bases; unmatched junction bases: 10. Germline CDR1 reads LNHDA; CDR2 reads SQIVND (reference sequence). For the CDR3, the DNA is TGTGCCAGTAGTCCCCAGGGACTAGCGGGAGAAAAGAATGAGCAGTTCTTC. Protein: CASSPQGLAGEKNEQFF.

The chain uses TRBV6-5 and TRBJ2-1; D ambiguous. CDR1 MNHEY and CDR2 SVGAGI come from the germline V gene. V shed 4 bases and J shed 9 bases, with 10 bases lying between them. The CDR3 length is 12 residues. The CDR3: CASSSSAVEQFF. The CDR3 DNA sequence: TGTGCCAGCAGTTCTTCCGCCGTTGAGCAGTTCTTC.

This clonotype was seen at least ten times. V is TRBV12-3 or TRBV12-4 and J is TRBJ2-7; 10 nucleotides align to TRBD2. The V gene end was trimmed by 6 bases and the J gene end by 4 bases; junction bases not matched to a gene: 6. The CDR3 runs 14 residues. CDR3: CASRSAGGPYEQYF. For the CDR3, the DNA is TGTGCCAGCAGGTCAGCGGGAGGGCCGTACGAGCAGTACTTC.

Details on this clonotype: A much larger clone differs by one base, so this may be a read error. CDR3 nucleotide sequence: TGTGCCAGCAGCCCCTATCTGTGTTCTAGCACAGATACGCAGTATTTT. This gives the protein CASSPYLCSSTDTQYF. The V call is TRBV7-9, the J call TRBJ2-3; no reliable D call. The CDR3 is 16 residues long. Germline lookup yields CDR1 SEHNR and CDR2 FQNEAQ (reference sequence). Trimming took 5 bases from V and 0 from J, leaving 15 bases between them.

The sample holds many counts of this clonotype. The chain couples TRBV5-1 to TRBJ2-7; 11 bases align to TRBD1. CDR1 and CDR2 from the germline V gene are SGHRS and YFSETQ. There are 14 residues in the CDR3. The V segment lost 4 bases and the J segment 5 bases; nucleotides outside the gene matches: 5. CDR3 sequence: CASSIGQGADEQYF. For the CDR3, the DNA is TGCGCCAGCAGCATTGGACAGGGGGCCGACGAGCAGTACTTC.

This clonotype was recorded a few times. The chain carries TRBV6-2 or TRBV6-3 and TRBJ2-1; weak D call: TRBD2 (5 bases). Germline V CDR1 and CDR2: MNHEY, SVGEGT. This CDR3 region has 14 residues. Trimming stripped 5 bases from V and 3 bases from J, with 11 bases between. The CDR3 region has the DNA TGTGCCAGCAGTGCCGGACTTGACTACAATGAGCAGTTCTTC. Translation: CASSAGLDYNEQFF.

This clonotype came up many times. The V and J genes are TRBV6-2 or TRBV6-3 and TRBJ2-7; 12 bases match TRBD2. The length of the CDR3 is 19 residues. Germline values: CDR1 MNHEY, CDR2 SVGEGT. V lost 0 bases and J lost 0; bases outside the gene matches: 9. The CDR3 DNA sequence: TGTGCCAGCAGTTACTCGAAGACTAGCGGGAGCCCAAGCTCCTACGAGCAGTACTTC. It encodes CASSYSKTSGSPSSYEQYF.

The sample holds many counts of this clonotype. CDR3 bases: TGTGCCAGCAACCCCCGCGCGGGAGGGCGGGTATCAGATACGCAGTATTTT. It encodes CASNPRAGGRVSDTQYF. The chain is built from TRBV28 and TRBJ2-3; 9 bases agree with TRBD2. Unmatched junction bases numbered 15, after V lost 7 bases and J lost 4 bases. In germline, CDR1 is MDHEN, CDR2 SYDVKM. CDR3 length: 17 residues.

Written as DNA, the CDR3 is TGCAGCGTTGGTTCTCCCGGGACAGGGCGAGAGACCCAGTACTTC. It translates to CSVGSPGTGRETQYF. The rearrangement links TRBV29-1 to TRBJ2-5, with 9 bases that match TRBD1. This CDR3 region has 15 residues. Germline CDR1 is SQVTM and CDR2 is ANQGSEA. V was pared by 4 bases and J by 4 bases, with 10 bases of the junction left unmatched.

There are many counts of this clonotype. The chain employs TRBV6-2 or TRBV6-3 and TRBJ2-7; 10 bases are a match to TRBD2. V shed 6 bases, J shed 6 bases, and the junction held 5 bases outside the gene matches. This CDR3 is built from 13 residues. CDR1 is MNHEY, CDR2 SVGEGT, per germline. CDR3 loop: CASREGLAIEQYF. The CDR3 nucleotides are TGTGCCAGCAGGGAGGGACTAGCGATCGAGCAGTACTTC.

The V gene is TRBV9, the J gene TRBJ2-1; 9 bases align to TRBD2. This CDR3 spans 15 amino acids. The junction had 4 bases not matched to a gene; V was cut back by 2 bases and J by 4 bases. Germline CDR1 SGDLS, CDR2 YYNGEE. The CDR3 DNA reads TGTGCCAGCAGCGTGTATACTAGCGGGTACAATGAGCAGTTCTTC. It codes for CASSVYTSGYNEQFF.

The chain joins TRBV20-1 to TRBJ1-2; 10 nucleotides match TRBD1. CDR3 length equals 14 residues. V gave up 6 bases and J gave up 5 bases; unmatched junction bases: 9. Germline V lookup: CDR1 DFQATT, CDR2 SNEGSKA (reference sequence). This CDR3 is CSAKRGTGAYGYTF. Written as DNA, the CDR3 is TGCAGTGCAAAACGGGGGACAGGGGCTTATGGCTACACCTTC.

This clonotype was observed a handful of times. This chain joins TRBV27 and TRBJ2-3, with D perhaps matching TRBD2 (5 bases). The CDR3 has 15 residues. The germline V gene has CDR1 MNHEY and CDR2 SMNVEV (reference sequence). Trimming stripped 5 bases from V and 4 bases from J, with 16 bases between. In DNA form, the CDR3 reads TGTGCCAGCAGTCCCCACCTAGCTGGGGCAGATACGCAGTATTTT. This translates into CASSPHLAGADTQYF.

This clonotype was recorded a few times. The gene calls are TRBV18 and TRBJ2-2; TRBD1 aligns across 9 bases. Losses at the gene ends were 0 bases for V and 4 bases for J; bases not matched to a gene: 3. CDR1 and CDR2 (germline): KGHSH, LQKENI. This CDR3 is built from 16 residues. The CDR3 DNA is TGTGCCAGCTCACCACCAGGGACAGGGCCCACCGGGGAGCTGTTTTTT. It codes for CASSPPGTGPTGELFF.

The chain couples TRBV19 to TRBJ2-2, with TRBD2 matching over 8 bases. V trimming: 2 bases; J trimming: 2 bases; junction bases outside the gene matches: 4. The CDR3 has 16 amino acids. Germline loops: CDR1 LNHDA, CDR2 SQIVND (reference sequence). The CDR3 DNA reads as TGTGCCAGTAGTATAAGTATAGCGGGAAACACCGGGGAGCTGTTTTTT. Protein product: CASSISIAGNTGELFF.

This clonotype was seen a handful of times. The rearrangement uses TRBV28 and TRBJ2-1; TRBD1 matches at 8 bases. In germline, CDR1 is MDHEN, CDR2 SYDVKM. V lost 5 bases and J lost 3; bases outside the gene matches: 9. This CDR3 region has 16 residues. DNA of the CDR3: TGTGCCAGCAGTCCCCGGGACAGGAGGTACTACAATGAGCAGTTCTTC. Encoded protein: CASSPRDRRYYNEQFF.

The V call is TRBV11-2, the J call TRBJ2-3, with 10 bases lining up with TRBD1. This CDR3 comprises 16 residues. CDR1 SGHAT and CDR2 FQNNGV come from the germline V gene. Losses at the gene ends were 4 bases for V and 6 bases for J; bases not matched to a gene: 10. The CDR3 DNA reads TGTGCCAGCAGCTGGGGGCCGGGACAGGGGTTGGATACGCAGTATTTT. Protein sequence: CASSWGPGQGLDTQYF. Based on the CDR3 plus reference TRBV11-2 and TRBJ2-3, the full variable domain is EAGVAQSPRYKIIEKRQSVAFWCNPISGHATLYWYQQILGQGPKLLIQFQNNGVVDDSQLPKDRFSAERLKGVDSTLKIQPAKLEDSAVYLCASSWGPGQGLDTQYFGPGTRLTVL.

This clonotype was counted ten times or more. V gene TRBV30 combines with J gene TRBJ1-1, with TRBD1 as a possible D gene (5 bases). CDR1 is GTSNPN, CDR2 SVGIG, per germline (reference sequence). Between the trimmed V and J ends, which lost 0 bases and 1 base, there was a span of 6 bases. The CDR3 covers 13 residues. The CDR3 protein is CAWSVQENTEAFF. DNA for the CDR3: TGTGCCTGGAGTGTACAGGAGAACACTGAAGCTTTCTTT. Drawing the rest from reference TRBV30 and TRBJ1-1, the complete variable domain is SQTIHQWPATLVQPVGSPLSLECTVEGTSNPNLYWYRQAAGRGLQLLFYSVGIGQISSEVPQNLSASRPQDRQFILSSKKLLLSDSGFYLCAWSVQENTEAFFGQGTRLTVV.

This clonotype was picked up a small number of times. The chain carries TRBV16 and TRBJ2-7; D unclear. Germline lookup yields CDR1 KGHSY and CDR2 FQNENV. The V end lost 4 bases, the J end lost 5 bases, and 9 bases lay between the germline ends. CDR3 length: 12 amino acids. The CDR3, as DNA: TGTGCCAGCAGCCTCTCGACGGACGAGCAGTACTTC. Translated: CASSLSTDEQYF. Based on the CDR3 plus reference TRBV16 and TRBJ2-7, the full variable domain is GEEVAQTPKHLVRGEGQKAKLYCAPIKGHSYVFWYQQVLKNEFKFLISFQNENVFDETGMPKERFSAKCLPNSPCSLEIQATKLEDSAVYFCASSLSTDEQYFGPGTRLTVT.

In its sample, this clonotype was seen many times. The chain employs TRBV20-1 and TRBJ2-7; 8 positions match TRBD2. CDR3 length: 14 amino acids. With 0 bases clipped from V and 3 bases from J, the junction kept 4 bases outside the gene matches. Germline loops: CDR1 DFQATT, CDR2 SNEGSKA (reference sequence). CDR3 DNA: TGCAGTGCTAGAGATCGGCGGGGGGACTACGAGCAGTACTTC. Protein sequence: CSARDRRGDYEQYF.

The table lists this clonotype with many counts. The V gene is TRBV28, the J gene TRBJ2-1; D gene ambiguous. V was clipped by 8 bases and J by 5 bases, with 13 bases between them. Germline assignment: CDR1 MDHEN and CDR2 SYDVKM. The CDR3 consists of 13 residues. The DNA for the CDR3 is TGTGCCAGCCGATCCAGATTACACAATGAGCAGTTCTTC. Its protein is CASRSRLHNEQFF.

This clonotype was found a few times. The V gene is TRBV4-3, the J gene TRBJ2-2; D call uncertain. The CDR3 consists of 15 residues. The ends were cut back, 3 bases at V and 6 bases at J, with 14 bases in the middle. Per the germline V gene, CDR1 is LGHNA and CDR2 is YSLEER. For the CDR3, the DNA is TGCGCCAGCAGCCACAGGACCGAGGCGGCCGGGGAGCTGTTTTTT. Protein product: CASSHRTEAAGELFF.

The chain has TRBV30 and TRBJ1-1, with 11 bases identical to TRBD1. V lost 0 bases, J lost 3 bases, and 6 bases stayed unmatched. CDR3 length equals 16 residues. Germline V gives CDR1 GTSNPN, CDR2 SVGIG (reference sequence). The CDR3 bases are TGTGCCTGGAGTGTGCGGACAGGGGGCTCCCACACTGAAGCTTTCTTT. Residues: CAWSVRTGGSHTEAFF.

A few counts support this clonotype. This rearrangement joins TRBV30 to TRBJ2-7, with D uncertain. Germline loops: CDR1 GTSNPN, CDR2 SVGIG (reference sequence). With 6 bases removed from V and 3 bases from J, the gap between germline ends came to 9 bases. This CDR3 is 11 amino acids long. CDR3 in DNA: TGTGCCTGTTGGACCCTCTACGAGCAGTACTTC. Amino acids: CACWTLYEQYF.